This entry is about one T cell receptor beta chain. Its target is not known. This CDR3 region has 13 residues. V lost 2 bases and J 7 bases, leaving 8 bases between the germline ends. Looked up from germline, CDR1 is MDHEN and CDR2 is SYDVKM. These data are taken from a study of lymphopenia after photon versus proton radiotherapy. Measured with immunoSEQ multiplex PCR; TCRdb has only the in-frame clones, and not every one. The sample lists 65,000 to 85,000 clones, 85% to 95% seen once, with around 2% in the top ten. Findings and limits, study-wide: Only patients who died were analyzed for survival; proton advantage is unproven. Photon-treated patients lost naive T cells and TCR diversity; proton-treated stayed stable. Post-nadir diversity loss with photons came from oligoclonal expansion, particularly CD8+ Temra cells. Post-nadir TCR diversity decline inversely tracked overall survival among those who died.

The chain uses TRBV28 and TRBJ2-2; no reliable D call. This specimen consisted of peripheral blood, obtained from a patient treated with photon-based radiotherapy. The origin of this receptor is a woman aged 40-49 years with cholangiocarcinoma. The CDR3 coding sequence is TGTGCCAGCAGTTTACTAGGCAGCGGGGAGCTGTTTTTT. It encodes CASSLLGSGELFF.